The table lists the clone carrying this T cell receptor (beta chain) with a count of one. Its target is not known. The sample comes from a study of T cell responses to AZD1222 COVID-19 vaccine. Study-wide findings and caveats: CD4 TCRs linked to vaccination spanned spike, dominating at 160-218 and 743-854.

Measured with immunoSEQ multiplex PCR; TCRdb has only the in-frame clones, and not every one. The sample has 100,000 to 150,000 clones; about 89% are singletons. This CDR3 comprises 15 residues. The ends were cut back, 2 bases at V and 2 bases at J, with 13 bases in the middle. CDR1 is MNHNS and CDR2 is SASEGT in the germline V gene. The specimen comprised peripheral blood, sampled on day 0 of MenACWY control vaccination. The gene calls are TRBV6-1 and TRBJ2-7, with D perhaps matching TRBD2 (6 bases). This sequence originates from an adult in good health. The CDR3 DNA is TGTGCCAGCAGTGAAAGGGTGGGACTGACCTACGAGCAGTACTTC. This codes for CASSERVGLTYEQYF.